This note documents a single T cell receptor beta chain sequence. Its antigen remains unknown. The data are from a study of OX40 agonist ivuxolimab in advanced cancers. Background on the study: Of the participants, approximately 44% had some prior anti-PD-1, anti-PD-L1 or anti-CTLA-4 therapy, which was allowed.

Patients were excluded for autoimmune disease history or systemic immunosuppression. Trimming stripped 0 bases from V and 11 bases from J, with 13 bases between. The germline V gene has CDR1 MNHEY and CDR2 SVGAGI. This CDR3 region has 13 residues. Study-level findings and limits: On average, CD8+ T cells showed a greater number of expanded clones than CD4+.

Measured with immunoSEQ multiplex PCR; TCRdb has only the in-frame clones, and not every one. The sample includes 60,000 to 65,000 clones, just under 85% of them seen just once. The chain joins TRBV6-5 to TRBJ1-1, with D perhaps TRBD1 (5 bases). The clonotype comes from an adult with an advanced solid tumor such as melanoma, head and neck, liver or kidney cancer. Material: CD4+ or CD8+ T cells sorted from blood, obtained in a trial of the OX40 agonist ivuxolimab. CDR3 in DNA: TGTGCCAGCAGTTACTCGTTTGGGGGTCCGGCTTTCTTT. This gives the protein CASSYSFGGPAFF.